This TCR beta chain was sequenced for a study of CD8 T cells in Susac syndrome. CDR1 is LNHDA and CDR2 is SQIVND in the germline V gene (reference sequence). The CDR3 has 16 amino acids. V lost 5 bases and J 4 bases, leaving 20 bases between the germline ends. Roughly 0.45 to 1 ug RNA was reverse transcribed with random hexamers. TCRdb used MiXCR to reprocess the immunoSEQ multiplex PCR reads, holding one entry per CDR3 protein. The sample comprises 400,000 to 550,000 distinct CDR3 sequences, approximately 85% of which are singletons, and approximately 0.12% rests with the top ten. The TCR was taken from a human donor with multiple sclerosis. The chain links TRBV19 to TRBJ2-5, with a weak D call TRBD2 (6 bases). The sample taken for sequencing was CD8+ T cells from PBMCs. The CDR3 DNA sequence: TGTGCCAGTAGTTCCCCCGGGCGGGGTCCGGGAGAGACCCAGTACTTC. As protein: CASSSPGRGPGETQYF.